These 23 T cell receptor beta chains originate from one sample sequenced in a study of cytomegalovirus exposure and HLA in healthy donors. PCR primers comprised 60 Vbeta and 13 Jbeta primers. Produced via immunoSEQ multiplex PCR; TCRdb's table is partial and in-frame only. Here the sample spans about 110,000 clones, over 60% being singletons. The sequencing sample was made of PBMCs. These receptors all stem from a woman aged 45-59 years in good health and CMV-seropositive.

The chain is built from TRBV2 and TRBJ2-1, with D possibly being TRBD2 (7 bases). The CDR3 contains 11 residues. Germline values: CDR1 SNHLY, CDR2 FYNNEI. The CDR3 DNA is TGTGCGAAGGGGGGGTGGAATGAGCAGTTCTTC. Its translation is CAKGGWNEQFF.

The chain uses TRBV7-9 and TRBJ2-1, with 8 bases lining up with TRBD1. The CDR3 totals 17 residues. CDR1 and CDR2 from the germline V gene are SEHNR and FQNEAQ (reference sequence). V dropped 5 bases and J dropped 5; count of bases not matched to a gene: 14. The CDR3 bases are TGTGCCAGCAGCCTCCCGGGTGTGACAGGGGTGGACAATGAGCAGTTCTTC. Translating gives CASSLPGVTGVDNEQFF.

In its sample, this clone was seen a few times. The CDR3, as DNA: TGTGCCAGCAGTTATACCAGACAGGGGGCGGTTAATGAAAAACTGTTTTTT. Residues: CASSYTRQGAVNEKLFF. The rearrangement links TRBV6-9 to TRBJ1-4, with TRBD1 matching 10 bases. The CDR3 length is 17 residues. J gave up 4 bases and V 2 bases, and 7 bases lay outside the gene matches. Germline V gene sequence: CDR1 MNHGY, CDR2 SVAAGI.

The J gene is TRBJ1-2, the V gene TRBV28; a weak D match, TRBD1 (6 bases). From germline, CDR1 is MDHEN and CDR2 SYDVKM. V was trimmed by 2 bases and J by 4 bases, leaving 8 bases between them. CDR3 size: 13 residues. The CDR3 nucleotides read TGTGCCAGCAGTTTACTAGGGGGCTATGGCTACACCTTC. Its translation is CASSLLGGYGYTF.

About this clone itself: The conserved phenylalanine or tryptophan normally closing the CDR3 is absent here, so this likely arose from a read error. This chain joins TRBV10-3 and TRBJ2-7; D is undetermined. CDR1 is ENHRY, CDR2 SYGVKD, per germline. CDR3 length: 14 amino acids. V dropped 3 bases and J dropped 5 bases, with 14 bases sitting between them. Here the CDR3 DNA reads TGTGCCATCAGTGATCGCGGCTCAAGCGACGAGCAGTACCTC. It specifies CAISDRGSSDEQYL.

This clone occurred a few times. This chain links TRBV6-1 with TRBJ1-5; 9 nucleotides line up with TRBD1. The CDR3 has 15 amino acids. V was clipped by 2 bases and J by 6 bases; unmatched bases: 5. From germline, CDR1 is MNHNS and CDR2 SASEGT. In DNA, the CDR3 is TGTGCCAGCAGTGAATACGGACAGGGGAGTCAGCCCCAGCATTTT. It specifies CASSEYGQGSQPQHF.

The CDR3 loop is CASSLGRVEAFF. CDR3 DNA: TGTGCCAGCAGTTTAGGGAGGGTTGAAGCTTTCTTT. The chain uses TRBV28 and TRBJ1-1; no definite D call. Germline CDR1 MDHEN, CDR2 SYDVKM. V was trimmed by 2 bases and J by 7 bases, leaving 8 bases between them. This CDR3 has 12 residues.

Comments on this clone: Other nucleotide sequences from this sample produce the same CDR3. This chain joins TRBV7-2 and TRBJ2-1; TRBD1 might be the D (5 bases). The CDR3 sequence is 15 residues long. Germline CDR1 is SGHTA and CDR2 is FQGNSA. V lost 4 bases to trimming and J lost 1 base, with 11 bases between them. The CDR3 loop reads CASSSNRGSYNEQFF. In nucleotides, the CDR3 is TGTGCCAGCAGCTCGAATAGGGGATCCTACAATGAGCAGTTCTTC.

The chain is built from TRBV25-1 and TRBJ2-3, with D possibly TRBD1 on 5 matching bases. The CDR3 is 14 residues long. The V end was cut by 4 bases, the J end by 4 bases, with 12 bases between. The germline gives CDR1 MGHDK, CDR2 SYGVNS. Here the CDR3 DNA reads TGTGCCAGCAGTGGGTCCCTGGGGCCAGATACGCAGTATTTT. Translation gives CASSGSLGPDTQYF.

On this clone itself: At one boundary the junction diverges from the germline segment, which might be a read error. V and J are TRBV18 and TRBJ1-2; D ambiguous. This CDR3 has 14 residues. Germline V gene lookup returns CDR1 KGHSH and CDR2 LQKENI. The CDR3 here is CASSPPRGSGFFAF. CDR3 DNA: TGTGCCAGCTCACCTCCTCGAGGTTCTGGGTTCTTCGCCTTC.

The CDR3 nucleotides are TGTGCCAGCACCCAGGCACATCTCTATGGCTACACCTTC. It translates to CASTQAHLYGYTF. The chain employs TRBV2 and TRBJ1-2; D gene ambiguous. Per germline, CDR1 SNHLY and CDR2 FYNNEI. Trimming left V 7 bases short and J 4 bases short, with 13 bases between. The length of the CDR3 is 13 residues.

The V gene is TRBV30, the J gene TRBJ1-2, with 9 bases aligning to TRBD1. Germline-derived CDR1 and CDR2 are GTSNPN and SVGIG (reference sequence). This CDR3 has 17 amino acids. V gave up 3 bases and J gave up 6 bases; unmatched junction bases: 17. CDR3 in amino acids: CAWRAIGLLGQGHGYTF. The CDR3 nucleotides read TGTGCCTGGAGGGCGATTGGATTATTGGGACAGGGACATGGCTACACCTTC.

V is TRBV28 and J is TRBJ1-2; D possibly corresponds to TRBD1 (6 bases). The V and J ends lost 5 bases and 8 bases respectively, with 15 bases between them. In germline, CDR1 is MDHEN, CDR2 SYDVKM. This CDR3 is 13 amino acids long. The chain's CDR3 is CASSQYPGVGYTF. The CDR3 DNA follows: TGTGCCAGCAGTCAGTACCCAGGGGTCGGCTACACCTTC.

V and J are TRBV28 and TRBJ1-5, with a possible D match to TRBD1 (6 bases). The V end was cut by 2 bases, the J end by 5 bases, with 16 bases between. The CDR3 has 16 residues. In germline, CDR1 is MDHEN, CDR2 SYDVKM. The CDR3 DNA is TGTGCCAGCAGTTTACCGCCGGGGGGGGCGGATCAGCCCCAGCATTTT. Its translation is CASSLPPGGADQPQHF.

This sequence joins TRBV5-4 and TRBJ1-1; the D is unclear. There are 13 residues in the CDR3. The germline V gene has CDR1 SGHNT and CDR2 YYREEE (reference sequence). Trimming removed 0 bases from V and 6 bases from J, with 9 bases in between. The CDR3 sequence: CASSLGRRPEAFF. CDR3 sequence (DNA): TGTGCCAGCAGCTTGGGGAGGCGTCCTGAAGCTTTCTTT. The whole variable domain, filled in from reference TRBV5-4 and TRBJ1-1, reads ETGVTQSPTHLIKTRGQQVTLRCSSQSGHNTVSWYQQALGQGPQFIFQYYREEENGRGNFPPRFSGLQFPNYSSELNVNALELDDSALYLCASSLGRRPEAFFGQGTRLTVV.

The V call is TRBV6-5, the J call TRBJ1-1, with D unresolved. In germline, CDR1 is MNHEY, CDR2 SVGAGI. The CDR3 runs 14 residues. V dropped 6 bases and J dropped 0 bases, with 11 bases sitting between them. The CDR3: CASSPQAMNTEAFF. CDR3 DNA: TGTGCCAGCAGCCCCCAGGCGATGAACACTGAAGCTTTCTTT.

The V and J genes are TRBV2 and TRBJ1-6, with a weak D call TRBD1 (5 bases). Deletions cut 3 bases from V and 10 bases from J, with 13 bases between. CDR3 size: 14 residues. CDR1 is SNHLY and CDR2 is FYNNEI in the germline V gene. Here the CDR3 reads CASSEQGGGSPLHF. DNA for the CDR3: TGTGCCAGCAGTGAGCAGGGAGGCGGATCACCCCTCCACTTT.

CDR3 sequence reads: CASSSTYYEQYF. The CDR3 region has the DNA TGTGCCAGCAGTTCCACCTACTACGAGCAGTACTTC. V and J are TRBV28 and TRBJ2-7; D ambiguous. The CDR3 runs to 12 residues. Germline loops: CDR1 MDHEN, CDR2 SYDVKM. V lost 4 bases and J 3 bases, leaving 7 bases between the germline ends.

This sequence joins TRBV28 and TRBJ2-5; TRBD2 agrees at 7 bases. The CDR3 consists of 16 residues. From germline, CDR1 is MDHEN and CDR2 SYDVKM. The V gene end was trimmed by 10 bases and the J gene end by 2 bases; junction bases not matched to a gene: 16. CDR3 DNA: TGTGCCACAACCACCGGGATAGCGGGCGCTCAAGAGACCCAGTACTTC. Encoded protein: CATTTGIAGAQETQYF.

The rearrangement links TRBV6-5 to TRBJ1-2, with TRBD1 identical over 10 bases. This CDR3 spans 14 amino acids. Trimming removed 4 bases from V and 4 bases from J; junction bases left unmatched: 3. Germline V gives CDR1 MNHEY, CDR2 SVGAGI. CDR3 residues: CASSWDRGGYGYTF. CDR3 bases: TGTGCCAGCAGTTGGGACAGGGGAGGCTATGGCTACACCTTC.

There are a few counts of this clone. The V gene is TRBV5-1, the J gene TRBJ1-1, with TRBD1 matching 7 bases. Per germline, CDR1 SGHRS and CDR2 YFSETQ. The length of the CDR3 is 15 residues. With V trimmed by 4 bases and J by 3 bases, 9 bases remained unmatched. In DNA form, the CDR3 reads TGCGCCAGCAGCCCACTGACAGGGAGTGACACTGAAGCTTTCTTT. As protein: CASSPLTGSDTEAFF. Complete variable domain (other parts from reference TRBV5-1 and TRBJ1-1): KAGVTQTPRYLIKTRGQQVTLSCSPISGHRSVSWYQQTPGQGLQFLFEYFSETQRNKGNFPGRFSGRQFSNSRSEMNVSTLELGDSALYLCASSPLTGSDTEAFFGQGTRLTVV.

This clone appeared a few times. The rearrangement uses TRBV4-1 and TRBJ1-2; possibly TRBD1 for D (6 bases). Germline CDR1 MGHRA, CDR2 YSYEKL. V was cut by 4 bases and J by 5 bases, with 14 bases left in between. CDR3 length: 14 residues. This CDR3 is CASSLQGGLYGYTF. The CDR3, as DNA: TGCGCCAGCAGCCTACAGGGTGGCCTATATGGCTACACCTTC.

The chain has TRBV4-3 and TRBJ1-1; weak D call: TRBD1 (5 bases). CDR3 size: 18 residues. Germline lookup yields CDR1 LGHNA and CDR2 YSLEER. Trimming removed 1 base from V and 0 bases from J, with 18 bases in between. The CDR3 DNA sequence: TGCGCCAGCAGCCAAGCACCAAGGGGAGGGCACATGAACACTGAAGCTTTCTTT. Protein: CASSQAPRGGHMNTEAFF.